This T cell receptor (beta chain) was captured in a study of blood T cell repertoires in COVID-19. Study summary: Italy, Spain and the United States were the sources of the convalescent and acute COVID-19 samples.

Data came from immunoSEQ multiplex PCR; TCRdb stores just in-frame clones and leaves some out. In the table there are about 100,000 clones, about 86% of which are singletons. The germline gives CDR1 GTSNPN, CDR2 SVGIG (reference sequence). This CDR3 is 14 amino acids long. The V gene lost 0 bases and the J gene lost 1 base, with 9 bases spanning the gap. The chain is built from TRBV30 and TRBJ1-1, with D maybe TRBD1 (6 bases). Source material: peripheral blood. This receptor was identified in a human donor in a cohort sampled during active COVID-19. The CDR3 DNA is TGTGCCTGGAGTGTGTTGACAGGGAACACTGAAGCTTTCTTT. Its translation is CAWSVLTGNTEAFF.